This paragraph covers one T cell receptor beta chain sequence. Its recognized antigen is unknown. No base qualities exist here, and no much larger clone lies one base off it. These data come from a study of CD8 T cells in Susac syndrome (dated by TCRdb to about 2019). The study in broad terms: The study used repertoire sequencing to test whether antigen drove CD8+ T cell activation and differentiation in Susac syndrome.

Points the paper makes about the study in general: The study acknowledged that relatively few individuals were included in the TCR sequencing and HLA analysis.

Peripheral blood CD8+ and CD4+ T cells from healthy donors, Susac syndrome patients and multiple sclerosis patients were profiled by high-throughput TCR beta sequencing. The multiple sclerosis controls were treatment-naive patients who had stable or active relapsing-remitting disease and met the revised McDonald criteria. Bulk CD8+ and CD4+ T cells were purified magnetically by negative isolation, whereas CD8+ TEMRA cells were enriched by FACS. Blood was collected in EDTA tubes and processed within 24 hours, with PBMCs isolated through density gradient centrifugation. PBMCs intended for TCR sequencing were frozen in liquid nitrogen and were later thawed in a 37 degrees C water bath. Purity of sorted or isolated CD4+, CD8+ and CD8+ TEMRA cells was at least 90%. RNA was extracted with the RNeasy kit and 0.5 to 1 ug was reverse transcribed using random hexamers. The immunoSEQ multiplex PCR assay, which covers 54 Vbeta and 13 Jbeta segments, was used to amplify TCR beta CDR3 regions. PCR amplification bias was corrected by using a synthetic template baseline for primer optimization and computational correction. The study's own analysis went as follows. Only productive sequences were kept, with reads annotated to V, D and J genes according to IMGT and analyzed in immunoSEQ Analyzer. To calculate clonality, Shannon entropy was normalized by log2 of the number of productive unique sequences and then subtracted from one. For each patient and control, public and private clones were evaluated among the 100 most prevalent clones. Susac-specific clones were defined as absent from healthy and MS cohorts, around 970 published viral clones and other ImmuneACCESS disease sequences. TCRdb's own reprocessing of the public reads used fastp at Q25 and MiXCR and kept productive beta chains. Each CDR3 protein appears once, grouped with its most common genes and DNA. TCRdb's processing, not the authors' own work, is the source of the V and J calls. Within this sample are 150,000 to 200,000 distinct CDR3 sequences, with approximately 93% of them counted one time only. The top ten clones comprise about 0.088% of the sample.

Taken from the germline V gene, the CDR1 and CDR2 loops are MDHEN and SYDVKM. The CDR3 has 12 amino acids, counting the end cysteine and phenylalanine. Only the CDR3 DNA stays, 36 bases, in frame from base 1. V is clipped by 7 bases and J by 5 bases, and the sequence between their germline boundaries is 8 bases long. This TCR was sampled from a human donor with multiple sclerosis. The chain is encoded by TRBV28 joined to TRBJ2-2, with the D gene not clear enough to name. Sequencing was done on a sample of CD4+ T cells from PBMCs. For the CDR3, the sequence is CASKVETGELFF. The DNA reads TGTGCCAGCAAGGTGGAAACCGGGGAGCTGTTTTTT.